The next 4 T cell receptor beta chains were all read from a single sample in a study of cytomegalovirus exposure and HLA in healthy donors. 13 Jbeta primers and 60 Vbeta primers were used for the PCR. Using immunoSEQ multiplex PCR, the repertoire was profiled, and TCRdb retains in-frame clones only, with some absent. The top ten hold 13% to 15% of the sample, which has about 150,000 clones, 80% seen once. The sequenced material came from PBMCs. The receptors stem from a woman between 40 and 55 years old in good health and CMV-seronegative.

The chain's CDR3 is CASSPLASSYEQYF. Here the CDR3 DNA reads TGCGCCAGCAGCCCCCTTGCGAGCTCCTACGAGCAGTACTTC. The rearrangement joins TRBV5-1 to TRBJ2-7; D not certain. Trimming took off 4 bases at V and 0 bases at J, with 11 bases between the two ends. The length of the CDR3 is 14 residues. Germline V lookup: CDR1 SGHRS, CDR2 YFSETQ.

This clone appeared once. The V gene is TRBV28, the J gene TRBJ2-2; a possible D gene is TRBD1 (6 bases). The CDR3 is made up of 14 amino acids. Deletions cut 10 bases from V and 5 bases from J, with 17 bases between. Germline V gives CDR1 MDHEN, CDR2 SYDVKM. CDR3 coding DNA: TGTGCCATACAAACAGGGCTATCGACCGGGGAGCTGTTTTTT. Translating gives CAIQTGLSTGELFF.

The chain recombines TRBV28 with TRBJ2-1; no firm D call. The germline V gene encodes CDR1 MDHEN and CDR2 SYDVKM. CDR3 length equals 14 residues. The V and J ends lost 5 bases and 10 bases respectively, with 18 bases between them. The CDR3 loop reads CASSTSRNVGEQFF. CDR3 DNA: TGTGCCAGCAGTACCTCGCGGAATGTAGGCGAGCAGTTCTTC.

This chain uses TRBV2 with TRBJ1-4; 7 bases align to TRBD1. V trimming: 0 bases; J trimming: 5 bases; junction bases outside the gene matches: 3. Germline V gene lookup returns CDR1 SNHLY and CDR2 FYNNEI. This CDR3 comprises 15 residues. CDR3 sequence reads: CASSEAGTENEKLFF. CDR3 DNA sequence: TGTGCCAGCAGTGAAGCCGGGACAGAAAATGAAAAACTGTTTTTT. Full variable domain (outside the CDR3, taken from reference TRBV2 and TRBJ1-4): EPEVTQTPSHQVTQMGQEVILRCVPISNHLYFYWYRQILGQKVEFLVSFYNNEISEKSEIFDDQFSVERPDGSNFTLKIRSTKLEDSAMYFCASSEAGTENEKLFFGSGTQLSVL.